Given below is one TCR beta chain in context. Recovered status in Cohort 3 required two negative PCRs, clearance, or symptom resolution. The data derive from a study of blood T cell repertoires in COVID-19. About the study: The United States, Italy and Spain were the sources of the acute and convalescent COVID-19 samples.

Clones were sequenced by immunoSEQ multiplex PCR, and TCRdb holds only the in-frame ones, with some missing. The data contain just over 300,000 clones, over 80% of them singletons. Sample: PBMCs or T cells enriched from blood (not recorded which). This clonotype originated in a woman aged 18-29 years who had recovered from COVID-19.

CDR3 protein: CASSRTGTDTEKLFF. CDR3 DNA: TGTGCCAGTAGCCGAACCGGGACAGACACGGAAAAACTGTTTTTT. The chain carries TRBV19 and TRBJ1-4; 7 bases are a match to TRBD1. This CDR3 is 15 amino acids long. CDR1 and CDR2 from the germline V gene are LNHDA and SQIVND (reference sequence). V lost 6 bases to trimming and J lost 8 bases; unmatched junction nucleotides: 12.